This T cell receptor beta chain appears in the sequencing data of a study of blood T cell repertoires in COVID-19. Study-wide context: The United States, Italy and Spain were the sources of the acute and convalescent COVID-19 samples. The cDNA or gDNA used as material had been derived from T cells, B-cell-depleted T cells, or PBMCs.

Those enrolled in Seattle joined during active infection and were followed longitudinally afterward. This CDR3 comprises 15 residues. V dropped 2 bases and J dropped 9 bases, with 14 bases sitting between them. Germline CDR1 SGHTA, CDR2 FQGTGA. In the original processing: Estimation of nucleated cell counts was performed using reference gene primer amplification. Only in-frame clones appear in the TCRdb table, and some are missing; sequencing was by immunoSEQ multiplex PCR. V, J and clone size are those of that table, while D and trimming were read from the DNA. The sample records 170,000 or so clones, about 87% being singletons.

The sequence was obtained from a man aged 55 to 69 with COVID-19, enrolled during active disease. Sequences were obtained from peripheral blood. V usage is TRBV7-3 and J usage is TRBJ1-6; D might be TRBD1 (6 bases). The CDR3 bases are TGTGCCAGCAGCTTAGAGGCGGGGGCCAGTTCACCCCTCCACTTT. Translating it yields CASSLEAGASSPLHF.